The clone carrying this T cell receptor (beta chain) was detected only a few times. Its antigen is as yet unknown. This sample was included in a study of naive and memory T cell subsets. The CDR3 extends over 12 amino acids. The study, taken as a whole, reports: Clonotypes here are unpaired alpha or beta chain sequences. A few larger clonotypes appeared in naive repertoires, especially CD8, possibly memory cells re-expressing CD45RA.

An equimolar mix of two oligonucleotides served as the beta constant-region primer for TRBC1 and TRBC2. Nested alpha and beta constant-region primers with the SP2 primer drove four PCR rounds on ligated cDNA. TCRdb recomputed calls from the UMI-ligation and nested PCR reads with MiXCR, one row per CDR3 protein. The repertoire includes about 90,000 distinct CDR3 sequences, approximately 10% of them detected once, and more than 0.11% sits in the top ten. This TCR was recovered from a human donor in good health. J is TRBJ1-2 and V is TRBV21-1; the table calls TRBD1, which could not be checked here. TRBV21-1 is listed as a pseudogene. Sequenced input: naive CD4+ T cells from blood. The CDR3 loop is CASSMPGYGYTF. CDR3 in DNA: TGTGCCAGCAGCATGCCGGGCTATGGCTACACCTTC.